The T cell receptor (beta chain) under discussion was sequenced for a study of tumor-infiltrating lymphocytes in primary liver carcinoma. Study-level background: Primary liver carcinoma in the patients was surgically resected. There were tumors of stage T1-T3 N0M0, each 4.2 to 10 cm across.

This CDR3 has 17 residues. V was clipped by 0 bases and J by 0 bases, with 12 bases between them. Germline loops: CDR1 SGHNT, CDR2 YYREEE (reference sequence). TCR beta cDNA was made from 500 ng total RNA with a constant-region primer. Researchers made the TCR beta libraries by running three nested multiplex PCR rounds with slightly modified ARM-PCR. Running about 11 cycles apiece, the first two PCR rounds relied on TRBV1-TRBV30 forward primers together with a C-beta reverse primer. TCRdb used MiXCR to reprocess the multiplex PCR reads, holding one entry per CDR3 protein. The sample includes around 330,000 distinct CDR3 sequences, 65% seen only once; the top ten take approximately 9%. They got blood RNA out of unsorted whole blood and also pulled out germline DNA. Every patient had chronic HBV infection and was treatment-naive. Concerning this clonotype itself: Antigen: not known.

Findings and limits, study-wide: Overlap in tumor-adjacent and tumor-blood pairs fell below that of tumor region pairs.

The TCR sequence derives from a man aged 40-55 years with primary liver carcinoma and hepatitis B virus infection. The sequenced sample consisted of peripheral blood. This chain uses TRBV5-4 with TRBJ1-4; tentatively, D is TRBD1 (5 bases). The CDR3 is CASSLDGRDATNEKLFF. Written as DNA, the CDR3 is TGTGCCAGCAGCTTGGACGGCAGGGATGCAACTAATGAAAAACTGTTTTTT.